The 21 T cell receptor beta chains listed next were all sequenced from one sample in a study of blood T cell repertoires in COVID-19. Clones were read by immunoSEQ multiplex PCR, and TCRdb kept only the in-frame ones, dropping some. This sample yields 150,000 to 200,000 clones, of which roughly 84% are seen a single time; roughly 5% belongs to the top ten. Material: PBMCs or T cells enriched from blood (not recorded which). The receptors were sampled from a man aged 70 or older who had been exposed to COVID-19.

This sequence joins TRBV6-1 and TRBJ2-2; no definite D call. CDR1 and CDR2 (germline): MNHNS, SASEGT. With 3 bases removed from V and 2 bases from J, the gap between germline ends came to 10 bases. This CDR3 has 15 residues. The CDR3 nucleotides read TGTGCCAGCAGTGAGAGGATTATAAACACCGGGGAGCTGTTTTTT. This translates into CASSERIINTGELFF.

This chain links TRBV9 with TRBJ1-2, with 10 bases that match TRBD1. Germline V lookup: CDR1 SGDLS, CDR2 YYNGEE. This CDR3 comprises 16 residues. The junction had 6 bases not matched to a gene; V was cut back by 4 bases and J by 0 bases. The CDR3, as DNA: TGTGCCAGCAGCCTAATTGGACAGGGGGCTAACTATGGCTACACCTTC. Encoded protein: CASSLIGQGANYGYTF.

This clone qualifies as medium-sized. V usage is TRBV27 and J usage is TRBJ2-2; the D gene is possibly TRBD1 (5 bases). This CDR3 has 14 amino acids. The germline V and J ends were trimmed by 5 bases and 6 bases, with 13 bases remaining between them. From germline, CDR1 is MNHEY and CDR2 SMNVEV (reference sequence). The CDR3 bases are TGTGCCAGCAGTCCCTCGTCGACAGCCGGGGAGCTGTTTTTT. Encoded protein: CASSPSSTAGELFF.

This clone was detected only once. The J gene is TRBJ1-5, the V gene TRBV7-9; a weak D match, TRBD1 (5 bases). The CDR3 covers 14 residues. The V and J ends lost 3 bases and 5 bases respectively, with 11 bases between them. Germline loops: CDR1 SEHNR, CDR2 FQNEAQ (reference sequence). DNA of the CDR3: TGTGCCAGCAGCTTCGTAGGAGGGGATCAGCCCCAGCATTTT. Residues: CASSFVGGDQPQHF.

The chain is built from TRBV5-1 and TRBJ1-3; 8 bases are a match to TRBD1. Germline CDR1 reads SGHRS; CDR2 reads YFSETQ. Trimming at V came to 3 bases and at J to 2 bases, leaving 16 bases not matched to a gene. The CDR3 has 19 amino acids. For the CDR3, the DNA is TGCGCCAGCAGCTCGACTAGGTCAGGGGGCTCACTTACTGGAAACACCATATATTTT. It is translated as CASSSTRSGGSLTGNTIYF.

This clone was observed once. The chain links TRBV23-1 to TRBJ2-7; D may be TRBD1 (5 bases). TRBV23-1 is recorded as an ORF, its role being uncertain. The germline V and J ends were trimmed by 5 bases and 3 bases, with 14 bases remaining between them. The CDR3 extends over 14 amino acids. The CDR3 loop reads CASSVTARNYEQYF. The CDR3 DNA sequence: TGCGCCAGCAGTGTGACAGCGAGGAACTACGAGCAGTACTTC.

The rearrangement links TRBV5-8 to TRBJ1-1, with 7 bases lining up with TRBD1. J was trimmed by 3 bases and V by 10 bases; bases with no gene match: 21. Germline V gene lookup returns CDR1 SGHTS and CDR2 YDEGEE. The length of the CDR3 is 17 residues. The CDR3 here is CADKWGLSTGLHTEAFF. The CDR3, as DNA: TGTGCCGACAAGTGGGGTCTCTCGACAGGGTTACACACTGAAGCTTTCTTT.

This chain links TRBV28 with TRBJ2-7; D is unresolved. The CDR3 extends over 13 amino acids. The germline CDR1 and CDR2 sequences are MDHEN and SYDVKM. Trimming stripped 6 bases from V and 7 bases from J, with 16 bases between. The CDR3 reads CASRDVTLREQYF. CDR3 in DNA: TGTGCCAGCAGGGATGTGACCCTCAGGGAGCAGTACTTC.

The V call is TRBV12-3 or TRBV12-4, the J call TRBJ1-1, with D hard to call. Trimming shortened V by 1 base and J by 8 bases, and 8 bases separated the two germline ends. This CDR3 contains 12 residues. The CDR3 bases are TGTGCCAGCAGTTTAGTAGGCGGGGAAGCTTTCTTT. It encodes CASSLVGGEAFF.

The rearrangement links TRBV27 to TRBJ2-2; 8 bases match TRBD2. Per the germline V gene, CDR1 is MNHEY and CDR2 is SMNVEV (reference sequence). The CDR3 extends over 15 amino acids. Trimming at V came to 6 bases and at J to 6 bases, leaving 9 bases not matched to a gene. CDR3 DNA sequence: TGTGCCAGCAGCCGAATCGGACTAGCTTCCGGGGAGCTGTTTTTT. Translation gives CASSRIGLASGELFF.

This chain links TRBV6-5 with TRBJ2-1; 9 bases are shared with TRBD1. Germline-derived CDR1 and CDR2 are MNHEY and SVGAGI. J gave up 5 bases and V 6 bases, and 8 bases lay outside the gene matches. CDR3 length equals 15 residues. In nucleotides, the CDR3 is TGTGCCAGCAGCCCCGACAGGGGGGGAAACAATGAGCAGTTCTTC. Its translation is CASSPDRGGNNEQFF.

This chain joins TRBV28 and TRBJ2-6, with 14 bases matching TRBD2. Germline CDR1 reads MDHEN; CDR2 reads SYDVKM. Trimming removed 5 bases from V and 2 bases from J; junction bases left unmatched: 2. This CDR3 is 17 amino acids long. The CDR3 loop reads CASSETSGRAGANVLTF. CDR3 nucleotide sequence: TGTGCCAGCAGTGAGACTAGCGGGAGGGCTGGGGCCAACGTCCTGACTTTC.

CDR3 region: CASSLVGNTGELFF. CDR3 DNA: TGTGCCAGCAGCTTAGTCGGGAACACCGGGGAGCTGTTTTTT. The J gene is TRBJ2-2, the V gene TRBV7-2; no firm D call. This CDR3 contains 14 residues. Germline loops: CDR1 SGHTA, CDR2 FQGNSA. The ends were cut back, 1 base at V and 1 base at J, with 4 bases in the middle.

The chain employs TRBV28 and TRBJ1-6; D gene unclear. The length of the CDR3 is 15 residues. Germline CDR1 MDHEN, CDR2 SYDVKM. V was clipped by 2 bases and J by 9 bases, with 14 bases between them. CDR3 DNA: TGTGCCAGCAGTTTAAAGTCCGGGAGGGTTTCACCCCTCCACTTT. It specifies CASSLKSGRVSPLHF.

This clone was detected only a few times. CDR3 bases: TGTGCCAGCGGGACAGGGAACGGAGGTTCACCCCTCCACTTT. It codes for CASGTGNGGSPLHF. The V call is TRBV2, the J call TRBJ1-6, with 9 bases lining up with TRBD1. This CDR3 is 14 amino acids long. The germline CDR1 and CDR2 sequences are SNHLY and FYNNEI. Trimming took 8 bases from V and 9 from J; bases not matched to a gene: 8.

The chain links TRBV3-1 (or the pseudogene TRBV3-2) to TRBJ2-1; 8 bases are a match to TRBD2. Germline lookup yields CDR1 LGHDT and CDR2 YNNKEL (reference sequence). This CDR3 spans 18 amino acids. V was pared by 5 bases and J by 0 bases, with 12 bases of the junction left unmatched. CDR3 amino acids: CASSAWGLAGHSYNEQFF. In DNA, the CDR3 is TGTGCCAGCAGCGCCTGGGGTCTAGCGGGCCACTCCTACAATGAGCAGTTCTTC.

The J gene is TRBJ1-1, the V gene TRBV2; TRBD1 aligns across 9 bases. The germline gives CDR1 SNHLY, CDR2 FYNNEI. The CDR3 is 11 amino acids. Germline trimming cut 6 bases from V and 10 bases from J; bases unmatched to any gene: 3. The CDR3 protein is CASRKTGGAFF. The CDR3 DNA is TGTGCCAGCAGGAAGACAGGGGGAGCTTTCTTT.

The chain is built from TRBV2 and TRBJ2-3, with a weak D call TRBD2 (6 bases). The CDR3 loop spans 16 amino acids. CDR1 is SNHLY and CDR2 is FYNNEI in the germline V gene. The V end lost 6 bases, the J end lost 2 bases, and 18 bases lay between the germline ends. Written as DNA, the CDR3 is TGTGCCAGCAGGGGACGCCTGGGGGGATACACAGATACGCAGTATTTT. The encoded protein is CASRGRLGGYTDTQYF. The whole variable domain, remainder taken from reference TRBV2 and TRBJ2-3, is EPEVTQTPSHQVTQMGQEVILRCVPISNHLYFYWYRQILGQKVEFLVSFYNNEISEKSEIFDDQFSVERPDGSNFTLKIRSTKLEDSAMYFCASRGRLGGYTDTQYFGPGTRLTVL.

The gene calls are TRBV14 and TRBJ2-2; 9 bases match TRBD2. From germline, CDR1 is SGHDN and CDR2 FVKESK. V lost 3 bases and J lost 5; bases outside the gene matches: 10. The CDR3 has 17 amino acids. The CDR3: CASSQPTRTSDTGELFF. The CDR3 DNA reads TGTGCCAGCAGCCAGCCCACGAGGACTAGCGATACCGGGGAGCTGTTTTTT.

This clone was picked up one time. The chain employs TRBV5-6 and TRBJ2-3; D ambiguous. Germline V CDR1 and CDR2: SGHDT, YYEEEE. V lost 3 bases, J lost 5 bases, and 7 bases lay in between. CDR3 length: 12 residues. The CDR3 spells CASSSGEDTQYF. In DNA form, the CDR3 reads TGTGCCAGCAGCTCAGGCGAAGATACGCAGTATTTT.

This clone was seen just once. V and J are TRBV19 and TRBJ1-1, with 8 bases that match TRBD1. Looked up from germline, CDR1 is LNHDA and CDR2 is SQIVND (reference sequence). The CDR3 totals 16 residues. Losses at the gene ends were 4 bases for V and 1 base for J; bases not matched to a gene: 8. The CDR3 here is CASSKPGGSRNTEAFF. The CDR3 region has the DNA TGTGCCAGTAGTAAGCCAGGGGGCTCGAGGAACACTGAAGCTTTCTTT.